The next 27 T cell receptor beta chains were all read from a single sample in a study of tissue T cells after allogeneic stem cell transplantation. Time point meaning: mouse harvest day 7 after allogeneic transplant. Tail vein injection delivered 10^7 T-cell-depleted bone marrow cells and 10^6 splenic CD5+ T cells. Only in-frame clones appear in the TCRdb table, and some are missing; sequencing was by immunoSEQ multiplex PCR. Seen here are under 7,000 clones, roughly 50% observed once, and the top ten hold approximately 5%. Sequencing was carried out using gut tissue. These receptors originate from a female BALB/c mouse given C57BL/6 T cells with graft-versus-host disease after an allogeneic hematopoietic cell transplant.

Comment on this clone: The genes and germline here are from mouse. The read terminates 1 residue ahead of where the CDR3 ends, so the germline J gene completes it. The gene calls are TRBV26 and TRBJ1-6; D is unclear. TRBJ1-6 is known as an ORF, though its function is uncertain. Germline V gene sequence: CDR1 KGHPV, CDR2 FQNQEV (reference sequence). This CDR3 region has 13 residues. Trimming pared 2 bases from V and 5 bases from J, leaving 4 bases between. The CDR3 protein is CASSLQNNSPLYF. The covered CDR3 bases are TGTGCCAGCAGTCTGCAAAATAATTCGCCCCTCTAC.

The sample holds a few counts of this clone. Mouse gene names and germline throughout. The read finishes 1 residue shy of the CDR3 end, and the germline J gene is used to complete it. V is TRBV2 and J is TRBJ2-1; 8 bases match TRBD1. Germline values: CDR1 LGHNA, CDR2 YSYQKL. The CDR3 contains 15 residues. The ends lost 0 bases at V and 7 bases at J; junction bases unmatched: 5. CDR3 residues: CASSQDTRGRAEQFF. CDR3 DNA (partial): TGTGCCAGCAGCCAAGATACCAGGGGGCGGGCTGAGCAGTTC.

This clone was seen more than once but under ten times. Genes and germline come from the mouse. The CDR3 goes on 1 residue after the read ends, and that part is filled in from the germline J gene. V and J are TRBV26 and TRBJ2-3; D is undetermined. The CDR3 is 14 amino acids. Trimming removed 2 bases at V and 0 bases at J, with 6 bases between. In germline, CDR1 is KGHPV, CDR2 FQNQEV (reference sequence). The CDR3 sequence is CASSLATSAETLYF. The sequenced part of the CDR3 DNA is TGTGCCAGCAGTCTGGCAACTAGTGCAGAAACGCTGTAT.

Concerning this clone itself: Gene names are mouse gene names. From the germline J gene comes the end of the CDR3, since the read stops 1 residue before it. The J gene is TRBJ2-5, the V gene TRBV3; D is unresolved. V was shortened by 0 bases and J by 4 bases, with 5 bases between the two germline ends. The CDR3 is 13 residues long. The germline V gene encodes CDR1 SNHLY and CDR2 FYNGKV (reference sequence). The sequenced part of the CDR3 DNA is TGTGCCAGCAGCTTAGCTGGGAAAGACACCCAGTAC. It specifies CASSLAGKDTQY. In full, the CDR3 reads CASSLAGKDTQYF.

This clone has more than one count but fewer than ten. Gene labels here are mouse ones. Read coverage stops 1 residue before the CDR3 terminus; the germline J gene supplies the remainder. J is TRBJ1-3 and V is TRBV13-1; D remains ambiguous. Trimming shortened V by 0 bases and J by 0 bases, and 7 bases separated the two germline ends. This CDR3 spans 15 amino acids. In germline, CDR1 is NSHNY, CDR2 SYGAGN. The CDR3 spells CASSDGPNSGNTLYF. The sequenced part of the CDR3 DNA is TGTGCCAGCAGTGATGGGCCAAATTCTGGAAATACGCTCTAT.

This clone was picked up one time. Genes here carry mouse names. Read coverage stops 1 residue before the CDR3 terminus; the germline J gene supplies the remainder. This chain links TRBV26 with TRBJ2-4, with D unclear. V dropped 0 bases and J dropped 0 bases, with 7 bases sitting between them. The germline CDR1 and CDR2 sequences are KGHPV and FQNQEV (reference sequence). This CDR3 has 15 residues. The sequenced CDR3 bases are TGTGCCAGCAGTCTGTCCGGCAATAGTCAAAACACCTTGTAC. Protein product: CASSLSGNSQNTLY. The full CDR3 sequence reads CASSLSGNSQNTLYF. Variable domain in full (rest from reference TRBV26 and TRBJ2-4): NSKVIQTPRYLVKGQGQKAKMRCIPEKGHPVVFWYQQNKNNEFKFLINFQNQEVLQQIDMTEKRFSAECPSNSPCSLEIQSSEAGDSALYLCASSLSGNSQNTLYFGAGTRLSVL.

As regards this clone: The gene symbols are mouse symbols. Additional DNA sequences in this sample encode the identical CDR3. Incomplete CDR3 DNA: TGTGCCAGCAGTCTGGGGACCTCAAACACAGAAGTCTTC. This codes for CASSLGTSNTEVF. The full-length CDR3 reads as CASSLGTSNTEVFF. This rearrangement joins TRBV26 to TRBJ1-1; D is perhaps TRBD1 (5 bases). The read halts 1 residue ahead of the CDR3 end, with the missing end drawn from the germline J gene. The CDR3 is made up of 14 amino acids. V shed 2 bases and J shed 0 bases, with 7 bases lying between them. Per the germline V gene, CDR1 is KGHPV and CDR2 is FQNQEV (reference sequence). The whole variable domain, remainder taken from reference TRBV26 and TRBJ1-1, is NSKVIQTPRYLVKGQGQKAKMRCIPEKGHPVVFWYQQNKNNEFKFLINFQNQEVLQQIDMTEKRFSAECPSNSPCSLEIQSSEAGDSALYLCASSLGTSNTEVFFGKGTRLTVV.

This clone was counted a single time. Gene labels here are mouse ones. CDR3 sequence reads: CASSRGSQNTLYF. Incomplete CDR3 DNA: TGTGCCAGCAGCCGAGGGAGTCAAAACACCTTGTAC. The V gene is TRBV15, the J gene TRBJ2-4; D not resolved. Coverage ceases 1 residue before the CDR3 finishes, and the germline J gene fills in the end. The CDR3 loop spans 13 amino acids. The V gene's germline CDR1 is SGHND and CDR2 FRSKSL. Trimming removed 6 bases from V and 0 bases from J, with 7 bases in between. Drawing the rest from reference TRBV15 and TRBJ2-4, the complete variable domain is DAGVTQTPRHEVAEKGQTIILKCEPVSGHNDLFWYRQTKIQGLELLSYFRSKSLMEDGGAFKDRFKAEMLNSSFSTLKIQPTEPKDSAVYLCASSRGSQNTLYFGAGTRLSVL.

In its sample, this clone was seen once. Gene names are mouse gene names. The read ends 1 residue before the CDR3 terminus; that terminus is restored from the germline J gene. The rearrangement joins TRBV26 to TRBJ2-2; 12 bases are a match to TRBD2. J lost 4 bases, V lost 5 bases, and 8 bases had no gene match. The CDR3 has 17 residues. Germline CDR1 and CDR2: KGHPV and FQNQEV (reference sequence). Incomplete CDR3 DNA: TGTGCCAGCAGTTCGACTGGGGGGGCGCGATCCACCGGGCAGCTCTAC. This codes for CASSSTGGARSTGQLY. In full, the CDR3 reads CASSSTGGARSTGQLYF.

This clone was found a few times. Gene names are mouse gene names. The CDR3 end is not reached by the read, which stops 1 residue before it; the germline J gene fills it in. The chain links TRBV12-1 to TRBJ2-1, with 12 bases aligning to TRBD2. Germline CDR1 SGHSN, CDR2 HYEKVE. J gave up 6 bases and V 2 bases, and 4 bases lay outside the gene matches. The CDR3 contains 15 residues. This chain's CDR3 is CASSPGLGGVAEQFF. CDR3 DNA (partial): TGTGCCAGCTCTCCGGGACTGGGGGGAGTTGCTGAGCAGTTC.

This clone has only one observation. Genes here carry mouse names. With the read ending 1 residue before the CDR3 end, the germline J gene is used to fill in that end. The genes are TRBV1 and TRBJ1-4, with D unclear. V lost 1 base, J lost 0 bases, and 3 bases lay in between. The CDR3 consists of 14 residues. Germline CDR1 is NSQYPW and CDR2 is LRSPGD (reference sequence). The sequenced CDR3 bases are TGCACCTGCAGTGCAGGGGTTTCCAACGAAAGATTATTT. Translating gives CTCSAGVSNERLF. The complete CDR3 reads CTCSAGVSNERLFF.

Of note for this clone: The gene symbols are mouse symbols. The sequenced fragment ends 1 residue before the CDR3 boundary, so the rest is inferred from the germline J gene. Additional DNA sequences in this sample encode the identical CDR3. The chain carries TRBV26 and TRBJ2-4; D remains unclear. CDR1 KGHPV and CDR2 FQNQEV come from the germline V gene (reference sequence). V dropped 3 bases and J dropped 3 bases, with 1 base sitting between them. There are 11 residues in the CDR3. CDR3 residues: CASSLQNTLYF. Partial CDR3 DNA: TGTGCCAGCAGTCTCCAAAACACCTTGTAC.

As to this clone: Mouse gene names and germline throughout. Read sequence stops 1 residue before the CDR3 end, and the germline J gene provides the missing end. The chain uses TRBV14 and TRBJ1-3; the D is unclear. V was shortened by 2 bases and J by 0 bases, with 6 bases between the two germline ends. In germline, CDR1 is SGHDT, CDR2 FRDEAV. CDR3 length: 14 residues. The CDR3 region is CASSLRPSGNTLYF. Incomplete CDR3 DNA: TGTGCCAGCAGTTTGAGGCCTTCTGGAAATACGCTCTAT.

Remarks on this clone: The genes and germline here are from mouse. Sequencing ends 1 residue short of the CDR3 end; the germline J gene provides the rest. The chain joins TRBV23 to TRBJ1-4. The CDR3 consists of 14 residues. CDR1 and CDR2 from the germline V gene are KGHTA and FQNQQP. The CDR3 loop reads CSNSQSGSNERLFF. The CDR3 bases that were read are TGCTCCAACAGTCAATCGGGTTCAAACGAAAGATTATTT. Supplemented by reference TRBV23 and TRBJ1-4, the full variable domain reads DAAVTQKPRYLIKMKGQEAEMKCIPEKGHTAVFWYQQKQSKELKFLIYFQNQQPLDQIDMVKERFSAVCPSSSLCSLGIRTCEAEDSALYLCSNSQSGSNERLFFGHGTKLSVL.

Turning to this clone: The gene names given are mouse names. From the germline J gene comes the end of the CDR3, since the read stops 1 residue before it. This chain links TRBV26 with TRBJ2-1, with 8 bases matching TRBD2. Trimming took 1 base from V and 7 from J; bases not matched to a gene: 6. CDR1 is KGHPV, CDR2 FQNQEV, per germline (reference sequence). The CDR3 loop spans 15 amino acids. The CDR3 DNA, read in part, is TGTGCCAGCAGTCTGTGGGGGGGCGGAGGCGCTGAGCAGTTC. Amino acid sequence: CASSLWGGGGAEQF. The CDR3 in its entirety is CASSLWGGGGAEQFF.

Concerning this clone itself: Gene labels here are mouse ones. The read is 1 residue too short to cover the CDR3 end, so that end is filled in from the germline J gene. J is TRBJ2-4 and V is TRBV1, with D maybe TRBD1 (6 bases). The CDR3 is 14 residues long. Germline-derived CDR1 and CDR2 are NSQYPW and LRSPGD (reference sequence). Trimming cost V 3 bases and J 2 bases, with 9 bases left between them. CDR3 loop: CTCSARDNQNTLYF. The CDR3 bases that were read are TGCACCTGCAGTGCTCGGGACAATCAAAACACCTTGTAC. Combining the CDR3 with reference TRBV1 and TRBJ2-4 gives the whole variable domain VTLLEQNPRWRLVPRGQAVNLRCILKNSQYPWMSWYQQDLQKQLQWLFTLRSPGDKEVKSLPGADYLATRVTDTELRLQVANMSQGRTLYCTCSARDNQNTLYFGAGTRLSVL.

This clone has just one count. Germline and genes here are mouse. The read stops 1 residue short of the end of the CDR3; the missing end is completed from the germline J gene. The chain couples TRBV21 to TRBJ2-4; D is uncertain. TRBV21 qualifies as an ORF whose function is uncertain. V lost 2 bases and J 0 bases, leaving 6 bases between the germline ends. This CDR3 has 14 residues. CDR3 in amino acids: CASSQDKSQNTLYF. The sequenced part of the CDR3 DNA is TGTGCTAGCAGTCAAGACAAAAGTCAAAACACCTTGTAC.

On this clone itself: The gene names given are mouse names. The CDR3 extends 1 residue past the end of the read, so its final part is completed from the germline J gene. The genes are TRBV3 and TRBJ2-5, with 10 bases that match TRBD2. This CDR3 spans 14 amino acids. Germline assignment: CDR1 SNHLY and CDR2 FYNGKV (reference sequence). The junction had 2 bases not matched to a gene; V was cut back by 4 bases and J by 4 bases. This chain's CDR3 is CASSSGTGEDTQYF. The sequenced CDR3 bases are TGTGCCAGCAGCTCCGGGACTGGGGAAGACACCCAGTAC.

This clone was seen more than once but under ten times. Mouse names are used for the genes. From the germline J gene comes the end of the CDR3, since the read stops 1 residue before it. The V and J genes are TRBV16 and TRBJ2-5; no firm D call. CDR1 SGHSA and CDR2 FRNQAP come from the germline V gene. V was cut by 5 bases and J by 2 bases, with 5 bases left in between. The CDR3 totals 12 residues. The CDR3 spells CASSPIQDTQYF. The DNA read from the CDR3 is TGTGCAAGCAGCCCAATCCAAGACACCCAGTAC.

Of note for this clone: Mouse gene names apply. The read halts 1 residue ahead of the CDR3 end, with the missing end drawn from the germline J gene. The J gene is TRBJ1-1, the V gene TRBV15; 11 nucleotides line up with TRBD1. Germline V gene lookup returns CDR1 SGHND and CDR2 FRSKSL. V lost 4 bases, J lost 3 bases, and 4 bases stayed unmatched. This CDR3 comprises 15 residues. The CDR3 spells CASSSGQGGDTEVFF. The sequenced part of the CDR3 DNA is TGTGCCAGCAGTTCGGGACAGGGGGGAGACACAGAAGTCTTC. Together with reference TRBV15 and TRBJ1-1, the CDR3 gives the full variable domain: DAGVTQTPRHEVAEKGQTIILKCEPVSGHNDLFWYRQTKIQGLELLSYFRSKSLMEDGGAFKDRFKAEMLNSSFSTLKIQPTEPKDSAVYLCASSSGQGGDTEVFFGKGTRLTVV.

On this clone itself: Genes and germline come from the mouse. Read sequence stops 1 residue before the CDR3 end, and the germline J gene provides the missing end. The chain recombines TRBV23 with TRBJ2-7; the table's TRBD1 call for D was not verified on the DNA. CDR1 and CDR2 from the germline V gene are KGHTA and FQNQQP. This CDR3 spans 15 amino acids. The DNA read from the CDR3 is TGCTCCAGCAGTCAATCGAGGCAGGGAACCTATGAACAGTAC. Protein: CSSSQSRQGTYEQY. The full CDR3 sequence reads CSSSQSRQGTYEQYF.

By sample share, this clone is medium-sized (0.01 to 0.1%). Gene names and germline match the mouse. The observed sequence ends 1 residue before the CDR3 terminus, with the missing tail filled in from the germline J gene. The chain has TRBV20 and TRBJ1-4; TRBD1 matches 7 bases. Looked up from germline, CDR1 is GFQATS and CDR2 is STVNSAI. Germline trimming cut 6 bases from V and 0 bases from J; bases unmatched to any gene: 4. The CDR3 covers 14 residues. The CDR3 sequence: CGASGQISNERLFF. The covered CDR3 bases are TGTGGTGCCTCGGGACAGATTTCCAACGAAAGATTATTT. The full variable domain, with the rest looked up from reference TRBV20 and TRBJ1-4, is GALVYQYPRRTICKSGTSMRMECQAVGFQATSVAWYRQSPQKTFELIALSTVNSAIKYEQNFTQEKFPISHPNLSFSSMTVLNAYLEDRGLYLCGASGQISNERLFFGHGTKLSVL.

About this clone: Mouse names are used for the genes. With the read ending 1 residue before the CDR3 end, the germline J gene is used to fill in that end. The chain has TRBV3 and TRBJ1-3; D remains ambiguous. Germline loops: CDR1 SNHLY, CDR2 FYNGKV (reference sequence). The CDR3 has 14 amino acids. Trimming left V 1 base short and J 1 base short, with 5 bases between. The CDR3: CASSLVQSGNTLYF. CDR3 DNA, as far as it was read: TGTGCCAGCAGCTTAGTTCAATCTGGAAATACGCTCTAT.

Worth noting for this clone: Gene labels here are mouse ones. The DNA read from the CDR3 is TGTGCAAGCAGCTCAGGGCTTTCTGGAAATACGCTCTAT. Residues: CASSSGLSGNTLY. In full, the CDR3 is CASSSGLSGNTLYF. The rearrangement joins TRBV16 to TRBJ1-3; D may be TRBD1 (5 bases). The CDR3 is cut off 1 residue early in the read; its end comes from the germline J gene. V lost 4 bases and J 0 bases, leaving 7 bases between the germline ends. CDR1 and CDR2 (germline): SGHSA, FRNQAP. The CDR3 runs 14 residues. The full variable domain, rest sourced from reference TRBV16 and TRBJ1-3, is NAGVIQTPRHKVTGKGQEATLWCEPISGHSAVFWYRQTIVQGLEFLTYFRNQAPIDDSGMPKERFSAQMPNQSHSTLKIQSTQPQDSAVYLCASSSGLSGNTLYFGEGSRLIVV.

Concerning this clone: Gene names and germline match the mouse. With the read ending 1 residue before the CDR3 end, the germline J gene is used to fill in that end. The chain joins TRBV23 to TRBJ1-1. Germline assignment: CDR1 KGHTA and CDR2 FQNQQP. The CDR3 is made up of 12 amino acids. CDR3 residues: CSSSQGNTEVFF. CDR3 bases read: TGCTCCAGCAGTCAGGGAAACACAGAAGTCTTC.

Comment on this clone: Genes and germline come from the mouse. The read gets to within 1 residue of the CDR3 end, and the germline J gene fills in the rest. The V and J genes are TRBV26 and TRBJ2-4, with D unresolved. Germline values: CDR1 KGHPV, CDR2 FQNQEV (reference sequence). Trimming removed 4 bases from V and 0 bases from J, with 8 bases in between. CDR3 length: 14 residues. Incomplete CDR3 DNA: TGTGCCAGCAGTCCCCGGGTTAGTCAAAACACCTTGTAC. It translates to CASSPRVSQNTLY. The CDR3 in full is CASSPRVSQNTLYF.

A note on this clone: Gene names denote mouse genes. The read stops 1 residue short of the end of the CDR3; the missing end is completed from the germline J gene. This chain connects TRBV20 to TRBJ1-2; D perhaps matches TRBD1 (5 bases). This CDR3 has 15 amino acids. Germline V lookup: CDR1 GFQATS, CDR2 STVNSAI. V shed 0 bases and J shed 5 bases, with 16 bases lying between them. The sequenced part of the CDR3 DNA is TGTGGTGCTAGGGATCTTCGGAGGGGTTGGTCCGACTACACC. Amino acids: CGARDLRRGWSDYT. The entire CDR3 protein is CGARDLRRGWSDYTF.